One T cell receptor (beta chain) is described in this entry. Its antigen is not identified. The record originates from a study of cytomegalovirus exposure and HLA in healthy donors. 60 Vbeta and 13 Jbeta primers were used in PCR. The table came from immunoSEQ multiplex PCR; TCRdb's copy has only in-frame clones and leaves some out. In the table there are about 190,000 clones, roughly 80% of which are singletons. With V trimmed by 6 bases and J by 5 bases, 7 bases remained unmatched. CDR1 is SQVTM and CDR2 is ANQGSEA in the germline V gene. The CDR3 contains 13 residues. Whole-study results and caveats: Several of the most significant clusters were apparently associated with common viral pathogens in a later analysis.

Sequenced sample: PBMCs. This chain connects TRBV29-1 to TRBJ2-5; 9 bases align to TRBD2. This receptor was obtained from a middle-aged man in good health and CMV-seropositive. The CDR3 loop is CSVRASGEETQYF. CDR3 coding DNA: TGCAGCGTGCGGGCTAGCGGGGAGGAGACCCAGTACTTC.